These 5 T cell receptor beta chains were sequenced from one sample in a study of cytomegalovirus exposure and HLA in healthy donors. The primer mix had 60 Vbeta and 13 Jbeta primers. Produced via immunoSEQ multiplex PCR; TCRdb's table is partial and in-frame only. The sample comprises approximately 160,000 clones, 78% of which are singletons, and 5.5% to 7.5% rests with the top ten. The source material was PBMCs. These receptors originate from a woman aged 35 to 49 in good health and CMV-seropositive.

This clone was counted a few times. The chain is built from TRBV11-1 and TRBJ1-1, with 8 positions matching TRBD1. CDR1 and CDR2 (germline): SGHAT, FQDESV (reference sequence). Unmatched junction bases numbered 9, after V lost 4 bases and J lost 5 bases. The CDR3 loop spans 15 amino acids. The CDR3: CASSSIGQGETEAFF. For the CDR3, the DNA is TGTGCCAGCAGCTCGATAGGACAGGGAGAAACTGAAGCTTTCTTT.

This clone was observed a few times. The chain is built from TRBV10-3 and TRBJ1-1; 9 nucleotides match TRBD1. V was clipped by 5 bases and J by 3 bases; unmatched bases: 4. The germline gives CDR1 ENHRY, CDR2 SYGVKD. The CDR3 runs to 14 residues. The CDR3 is CAISLQGADTEAFF. CDR3 bases: TGTGCCATCAGTCTACAGGGGGCTGACACTGAAGCTTTCTTT.

The chain has TRBV10-3 and TRBJ2-2; unclear D gene. The V and J ends lost 7 bases and 7 bases respectively, with 10 bases between them. The CDR3 extends over 12 amino acids. Looked up from germline, CDR1 is ENHRY and CDR2 is SYGVKD. CDR3 coding DNA: TGTGCCATCAAAGAGGCTTTCGGGGAGCTGTTTTTT. The encoded protein is CAIKEAFGELFF.

V usage is TRBV30 and J usage is TRBJ2-3, with 9 bases lining up with TRBD2. Germline CDR1 reads GTSNPN; CDR2 reads SVGIG (reference sequence). This CDR3 has 16 residues. Losses at the gene ends were 0 bases for V and 2 bases for J; bases not matched to a gene: 6. The CDR3 DNA sequence: TGTGCCTGGAGTGTGGGCGGGGGGGCTGCCACAGATACGCAGTATTTT. It translates to CAWSVGGGAATDTQYF.

This chain links TRBV9 with TRBJ2-1; 8 positions agree with TRBD2. The CDR3 is 14 amino acids. Trimming removed 2 bases from V and 3 bases from J; junction bases left unmatched: 1. CDR1 and CDR2 from the germline V gene are SGDLS and YYNGEE. Here the CDR3 DNA reads TGTGCCAGCAGCGTCGGGACTAGCTACAATGAGCAGTTCTTC. Residues: CASSVGTSYNEQFF.